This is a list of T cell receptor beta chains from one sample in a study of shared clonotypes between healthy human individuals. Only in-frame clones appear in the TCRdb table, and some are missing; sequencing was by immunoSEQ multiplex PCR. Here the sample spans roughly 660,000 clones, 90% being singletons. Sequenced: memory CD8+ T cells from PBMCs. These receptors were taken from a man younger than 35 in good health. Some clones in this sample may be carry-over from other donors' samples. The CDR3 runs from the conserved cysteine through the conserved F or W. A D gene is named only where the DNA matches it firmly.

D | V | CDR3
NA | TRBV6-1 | CASSEVLFGRGPYEQYF
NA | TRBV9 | CASSGANEQFF
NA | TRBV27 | CATSSSGSGAYNEQFF
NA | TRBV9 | CASSPLGSYEQYF
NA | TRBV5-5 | CASSPGSGSYEQYF
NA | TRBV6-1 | CASDPGHEAFF
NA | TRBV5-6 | CASSPFWNTEAFF
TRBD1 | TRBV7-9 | CASSLQGAQETQYF
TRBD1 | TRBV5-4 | CASSTGQGPYGYTF
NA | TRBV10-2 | CASIGVGGNTIYF
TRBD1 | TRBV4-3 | CASSQGRDRAGDTQYF
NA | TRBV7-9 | CASSHGGSYEQYF
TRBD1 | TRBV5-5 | CASSADRRNTEAFF
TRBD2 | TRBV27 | CASSPGLAYEQYF
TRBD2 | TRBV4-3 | CASSQEASGNYEQYF
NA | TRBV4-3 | CASSQDFTGAETQYF
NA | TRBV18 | CASSLPTGNTDTQYF
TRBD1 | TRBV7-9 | CASSGDRAATEAFF
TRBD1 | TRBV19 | CASSSLPGQGSNQPQHF
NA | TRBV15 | CATSPGQGGYEQYF
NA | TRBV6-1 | CASSEEALGEDHQHF
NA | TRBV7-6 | CASSLVESGNTGELFF
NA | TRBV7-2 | CASSLGLQGEQYF
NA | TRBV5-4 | CASSFQGRDEQYF
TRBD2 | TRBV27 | CASSSLAGLYNEQFF
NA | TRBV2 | CASSDRQDRIGETQYF
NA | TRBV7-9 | CASSPSQSYEQYF
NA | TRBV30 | CAWSAGITQYF
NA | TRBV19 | CASSIGAGTPEAFF
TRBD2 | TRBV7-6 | CASSTSGRGYEQYF
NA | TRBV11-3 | CASSLVSVTGDHKDEQYF
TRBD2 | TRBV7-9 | CASSLGFSGSVRTDTQYF
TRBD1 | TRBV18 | CASSPLPGDRGTDTQYF
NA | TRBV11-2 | CASAGGQYLYEQYF
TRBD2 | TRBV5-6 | CASSRLASYNEQFF
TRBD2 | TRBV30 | CACSRVWAGEVRRQFF
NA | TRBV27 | CASSLSRSGTYEQYF
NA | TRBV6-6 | CASTDGNQPQHF
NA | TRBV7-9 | CASSSPGPLNEQFF
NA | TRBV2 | CASSWVGHRGETQYF
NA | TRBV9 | CASSVTGAGAYGYTF
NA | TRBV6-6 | CASSYLGGPGADTQYF
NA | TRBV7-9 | CASSRTPDYGDLETQYF
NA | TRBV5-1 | CASSPKGVNTEAFF
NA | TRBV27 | CASSLRTNTGELFF
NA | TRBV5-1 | CASSLGQAREQYF
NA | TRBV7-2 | CASSLEFTPYEAFF
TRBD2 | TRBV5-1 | CASSLEGLAEYTDTQYF
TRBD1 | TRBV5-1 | CASSMGTGGTYEQYF
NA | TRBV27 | CASSFSNSPEAFF
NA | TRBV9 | CASSAGTLIYNEQFF
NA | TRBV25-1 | CAAGTEGREYF
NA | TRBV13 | CASSPIPDSYNSPLHF
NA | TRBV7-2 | CASSLQWGFSYNEQFF
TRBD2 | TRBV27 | CASSAGLAGGPSDTQYF
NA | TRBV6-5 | CASRGPRFPYEQYF
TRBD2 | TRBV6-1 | CASSEWGGSQETQYF